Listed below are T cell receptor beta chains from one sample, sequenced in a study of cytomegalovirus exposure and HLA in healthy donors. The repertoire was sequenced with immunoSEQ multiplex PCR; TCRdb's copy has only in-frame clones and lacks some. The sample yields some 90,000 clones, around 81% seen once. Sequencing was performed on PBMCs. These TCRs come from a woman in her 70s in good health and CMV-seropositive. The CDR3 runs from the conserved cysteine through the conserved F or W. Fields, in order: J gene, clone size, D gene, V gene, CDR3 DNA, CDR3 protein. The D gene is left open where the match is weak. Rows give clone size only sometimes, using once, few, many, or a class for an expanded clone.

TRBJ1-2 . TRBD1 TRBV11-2 TGTGCCAGCAGCTCGACAGGGGGAGGCTACACCTTC CASSSTGGGYTF
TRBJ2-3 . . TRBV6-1 TGTGCCAGCAGTGAAGGTTGGTTAGGGGGAGATACGCAGTATTTT CASSEGWLGGDTQYF
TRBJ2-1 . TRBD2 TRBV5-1 TGCGCCAGCAGCCGGGAGGCGGGAAACTACAATGAGCAGTTCTTC CASSREAGNYNEQFF
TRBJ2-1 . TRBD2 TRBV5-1 TGCGCCAGCAGCCACGCCGGGACTAGCGGATCCAATGAGCAGTTCTTC CASSHAGTSGSNEQFF
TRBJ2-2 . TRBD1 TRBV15 TGTGCCACCAGCAAAGAACGACAGGGGCGTCCCGACACCGGGGAGCTGTTTTTT CATSKERQGRPDTGELFF
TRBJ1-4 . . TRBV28 TGTGCCAGCAGTTTATTTTTAGGAGACCCTGGTAGAGAAAAACTGTTTTTT CASSLFLGDPGREKLFF
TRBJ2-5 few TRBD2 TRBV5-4 TGTGCCAGCAGCCCGAGACTAGCTTGGACCCAGTACTTC CASSPRLAWTQYF
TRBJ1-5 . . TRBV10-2 TGCGCCAGCAGTGAGGGAGGAATCCAGCCCCAGCATTTT CASSEGGIQPQHF
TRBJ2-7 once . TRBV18 TGTGCCAGCTCACCACAAGGGTTCGGGAGCGAGCAGTACTTC CASSPQGFGSEQYF
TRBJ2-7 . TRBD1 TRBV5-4 TGTGCCAGCAGCTCCCCTCAAGGACAGGGGGGTGAGCAGTACTTC CASSSPQGQGGEQYF
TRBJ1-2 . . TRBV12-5 TGTGCTAGTGGTTTGGTACCAGACTATGGCTACACCTTC CASGLVPDYGYTF
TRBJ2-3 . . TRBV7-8 TGTGCCAGCAGCTTAATGCAGGGGAAGAAGTTAGATACGCAGTATTTT CASSLMQGKKLDTQYF
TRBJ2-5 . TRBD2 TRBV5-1 TGCGCCAGCAGCTTGGGAAGCGGGAGGGAGACCCAGTACTTC CASSLGSGRETQYF
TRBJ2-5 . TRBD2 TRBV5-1 TGCGCCAGCAGCTTGGCTCCGCGGACTAGCGGGACCTCGGAGACCCAGTACTTC CASSLAPRTSGTSETQYF
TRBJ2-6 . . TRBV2 TGTGCCAGCGGTTTGGCACTACTCTCTGGGGCCAACGTCCTGACTTTC CASGLALLSGANVLTF
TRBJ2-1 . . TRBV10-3 TGTGCCATCAGTGGCGGGGGGACAGGGTTTAATGAGCAGTTCTTC CAISGGGTGFNEQFF
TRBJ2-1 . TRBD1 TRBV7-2 TGTGCCAGCATCTGGGGACAGGGCACCTACAATGAGCAGTTCTTC CASIWGQGTYNEQFF
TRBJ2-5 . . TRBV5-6 TGTGCCAGCAGCCCCCGGGTGCAAGAGACCCAGTACTTC CASSPRVQETQYF
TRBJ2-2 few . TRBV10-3 TGTGCCATCAGTGAAACAGGGTCCACCGGGGAGCTGTTTTTT CAISETGSTGELFF
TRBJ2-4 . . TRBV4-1 TGCGCCAGCAGCCAAGCGCGGGAAAACATTCAGTACTTC CASSQARENIQYF
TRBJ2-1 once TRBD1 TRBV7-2 TGTGCCAGCAGCTCAGGGACAGGAGGGCAGTTCTTC CASSSGTGGQFF
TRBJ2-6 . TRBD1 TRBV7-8 TGTGCCAGCAGCACCTACAGGGGGCCTGTTCCCTCTGGGGCCAACGTCCTGACTTTC CASSTYRGPVPSGANVLTF
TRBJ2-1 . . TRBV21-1 TGTGCCAGCAGCAAAATGGCGGCCGGGTCACCGTACAATGAGCAGTTCTTC CASSKMAAGSPYNEQFF
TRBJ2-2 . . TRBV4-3 TGCGCCAGCAGCCAAGAGGTCAGGGGGGTCACCGGGGAGCTGTTTTTT CASSQEVRGVTGELFF
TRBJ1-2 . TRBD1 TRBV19 TGTGCCAGTAGTACGGACAGGGGTAACTATGGCTACACCTTC CASSTDRGNYGYTF
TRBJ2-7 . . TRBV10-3 TGTGCCATCAGTGGTTCGACAGTAAGCTCCTACGAGCAGTACTTC CAISGSTVSSYEQYF
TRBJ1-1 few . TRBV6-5 TGTGCCAGCAGCACCCCGACAGTGAACACTGAAGCTTTCTTT CASSTPTVNTEAFF
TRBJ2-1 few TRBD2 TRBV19 TGTGCCAGTAGTGTCTCCGGGACTAGCGGGGCCTACAATGAGCAGTTCTTC CASSVSGTSGAYNEQFF
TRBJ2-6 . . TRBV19 TGTGCCAGTAGTATAACGAGCTCTGGGGCCAACGTCCTGACTTTC CASSITSSGANVLTF
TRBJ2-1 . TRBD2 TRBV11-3 TGTGCCAGCAGCTTAGATATTTCGGCTAGCGGGAGCGATGAGCAGTTCTTC CASSLDISASGSDEQFF
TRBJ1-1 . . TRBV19 TGTGCCTGTAGAGACCGGGACATATCATCATCTGAAGCTTTCTTT CACRDRDISSSEAFF
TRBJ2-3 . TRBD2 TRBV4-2 TGTGCCAGCAGCCAAGATCTGGCTAGCGGGCTCACAGATACGCAGTATTTT CASSQDLASGLTDTQYF
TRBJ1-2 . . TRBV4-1 TGCGCCAGCAGCCAACCAACCCCGGGGGGGCAGGGCTATGGCTACACCTTC CASSQPTPGGQGYGYTF
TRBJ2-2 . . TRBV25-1 TGTGCCAGCAGTAACAGGGAATCCGGGGAGCTGTTTTTT CASSNRESGELFF
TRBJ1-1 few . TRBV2 TGTGCCAGCGCTAGACGTGAAGCTTTCTTT CASARREAFF
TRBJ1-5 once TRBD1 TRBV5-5 TGTGCCAGCAGCACCGGGGACAGGGGATATAATCAGCCCCAGCATTTT CASSTGDRGYNQPQHF
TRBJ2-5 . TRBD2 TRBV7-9 TGTGCCAGCAGCTTAGGGTATAGCGGGAGCTTGCAAGAGACCCAGTACTTC CASSLGYSGSLQETQYF
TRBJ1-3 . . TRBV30 TGTGCCTGGAGTGTGGCCTCTGGAAACACCATATATTTT CAWSVASGNTIYF
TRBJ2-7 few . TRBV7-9 TGTGCCAGCAGCCCCAATCTCGGGTCCCTCGAGCAGTACTTC CASSPNLGSLEQYF
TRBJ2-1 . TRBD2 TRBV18 TGTGCCAGCTCACCTACTAGCGGGGTTTCCTACAATGAGCAGTTCTTC CASSPTSGVSYNEQFF
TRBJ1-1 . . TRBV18 TGTGCCAGCTCACCAAGACAAGGCGGGGGCAATACTGAAGCTTTCTTT CASSPRQGGGNTEAFF
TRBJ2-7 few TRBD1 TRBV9 TGTGCCAGCAGCAATCCTCAGTTCGACAGGGGTGGGTACGAGCAGTACTTC CASSNPQFDRGGYEQYF